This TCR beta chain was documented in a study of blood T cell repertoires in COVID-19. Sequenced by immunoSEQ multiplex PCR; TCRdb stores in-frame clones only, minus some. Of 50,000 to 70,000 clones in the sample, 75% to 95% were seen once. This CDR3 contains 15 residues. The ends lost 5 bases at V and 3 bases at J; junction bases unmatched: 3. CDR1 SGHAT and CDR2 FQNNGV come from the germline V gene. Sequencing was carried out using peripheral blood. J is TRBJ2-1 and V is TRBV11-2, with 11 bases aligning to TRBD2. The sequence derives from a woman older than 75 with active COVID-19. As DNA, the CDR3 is TGTGCCAGCAGCCCGGGACTAGCGGACTACAATGAGCAGTTCTTC. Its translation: CASSPGLADYNEQFF.